This section outlines one TCR beta chain sequence together with its context. There are a few counts of this clone. Its antigen is still unknown. No per-base quality is available; no much larger clone lies one base away. These data are taken from a study of cytomegalovirus exposure and HLA in healthy donors (TCRdb year 2017). In the study overall: According to a later analysis, the roughly 120 validation repertoires were produced on the same platform as the 700 or so repertoires of the first cohort. The study was designed to test whether signatures of past pathogen exposure could be identified by cataloging public T cell receptors. Along with the approximately 700-subject first cohort, a separate validation cohort of around 120 different subjects was used. The study combined high-throughput TCR immunosequencing, statistical association of individual TCRs with disease status, and machine learning to predict cytomegalovirus infection status. Study-wide findings and limitations: The authors suggested that the approach could potentially be extended to other disease states and immunological phenotypes. Across donors, most TCR sequences were observed very rarely, whereas some public TCRs were present in many individuals. In both the original and validation cohorts, the classifier was reported to diagnose cytomegalovirus status with high specificity and sensitivity. In the study, 150 to 200 TCR beta chains were listed as associated with cytomegalovirus. In vitro tests confirmed that three of the cytomegalovirus-associated TCR beta chains recognize cytomegalovirus antigens. Subsequent analysis determined that TCRs grouped into clusters in the first cohort also showed a tendency toward co-occurrence across the approximately 110 validation repertoires, and approximately 94% of cluster scores exceeded 0. The validation cohort had no HLA typing available for a later analysis, so co-occurrence within that cohort was assessed over all 120 repertoires.

The library was prepared using the immunoSEQ multiplex PCR assay. As for the original processing: A statistical classification framework was built to diagnose cytomegalovirus status from the catalog of TCR beta chain sequences. Held by TCRdb, this immuneACCESS table contains in-frame sequences only and omits some clones. Under half of the omission traces to an unresolved V gene where checked; the cause of the rest is unknown. Clonal size and the V and J genes are those of that table, whereas D and trimming came from the DNA. Recorded for this sample are some 350,000 clones; roughly 87% of them occurred a single time. The top ten clones comprise 1% to 1.5% of the sample. Separate from the approximately 670-subject first cohort, the validation cohort of 90 to 150 subjects was the group to which the donors belonged. There are 13 amino acids in the CDR3, from cysteine to phenylalanine inclusive. The sequence is cut down to CDR3 DNA, 39 bases in frame from base 1. The germline V gene provides CDR1 SGHDN and CDR2 FVKESK. Relative to germline, V is missing 1 base and J is missing 10 bases, with 2 bases of the junction outside any gene match.

The clonotype originates from a woman younger than 45 in good health and CMV-seropositive. The chain uses TRBV14 and TRBJ1-1; TRBD1 matches 11 bases in the middle. Specimen: PBMCs. This receptor has the CDR3 CASSQGGTGGAFF. The sequenced DNA is TGTGCCAGCAGCCAAGGCGGGACAGGGGGAGCTTTCTTT. With the portions outside the CDR3 filled from the reference TRBV14 and TRBJ1-1 genes, the complete variable region becomes EAGVTQFPSHSVIEKGQTVTLRCDPISGHDNLYWYRRVMGKEIKFLLHFVKESKQDESGMPNNRFLAERTGGTYSTLKVQPAELEDSGVYFCASSQGGTGGAFFGQGTRLTVV.